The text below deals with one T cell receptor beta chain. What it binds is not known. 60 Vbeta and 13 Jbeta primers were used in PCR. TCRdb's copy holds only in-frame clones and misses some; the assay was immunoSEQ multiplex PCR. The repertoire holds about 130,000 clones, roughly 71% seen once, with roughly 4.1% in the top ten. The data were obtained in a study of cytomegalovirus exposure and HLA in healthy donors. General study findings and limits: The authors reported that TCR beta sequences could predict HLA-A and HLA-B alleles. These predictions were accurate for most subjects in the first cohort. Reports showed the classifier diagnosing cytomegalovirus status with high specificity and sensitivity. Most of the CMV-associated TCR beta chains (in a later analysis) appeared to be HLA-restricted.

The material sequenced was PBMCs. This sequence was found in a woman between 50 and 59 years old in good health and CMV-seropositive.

The CDR3, as DNA: TGTGCCAGCAGTTTAGGACGGGACAACAAACTATATTTT. The encoded protein is CASSLGRDNKLYF. This rearrangement joins TRBV28 to TRBJ1-3; TRBD1 is a possible D gene (6 bases). Trimming left V 2 bases short and J 14 bases short, with 16 bases between. The CDR3 consists of 13 residues. Germline V gives CDR1 MDHEN, CDR2 SYDVKM. The full variable domain, in which reference TRBV28 and TRBJ1-3 provide the parts outside the CDR3, is DVKVTQSSRYLVKRTGEKVFLECVQDMDHENMFWYRQDPGLGLRLIYFSYDVKMKEKGDIPEGYSVSREKKERFSLILESASTNQTSMYLCASSLGRDNKLYFGEGSWLTVV.